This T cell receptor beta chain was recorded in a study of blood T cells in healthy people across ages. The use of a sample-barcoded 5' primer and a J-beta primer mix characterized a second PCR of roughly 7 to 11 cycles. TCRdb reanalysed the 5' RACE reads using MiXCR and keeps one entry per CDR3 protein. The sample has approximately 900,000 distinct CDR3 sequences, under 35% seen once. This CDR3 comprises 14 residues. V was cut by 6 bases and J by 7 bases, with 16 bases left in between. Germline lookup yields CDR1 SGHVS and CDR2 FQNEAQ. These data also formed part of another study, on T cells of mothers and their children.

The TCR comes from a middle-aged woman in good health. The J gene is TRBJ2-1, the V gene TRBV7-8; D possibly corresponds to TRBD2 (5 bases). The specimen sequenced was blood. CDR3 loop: CASRITYRGNEQFF. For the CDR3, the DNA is TGTGCCAGCAGAATCACCTATCGGGGTAATGAGCAGTTCTTC.